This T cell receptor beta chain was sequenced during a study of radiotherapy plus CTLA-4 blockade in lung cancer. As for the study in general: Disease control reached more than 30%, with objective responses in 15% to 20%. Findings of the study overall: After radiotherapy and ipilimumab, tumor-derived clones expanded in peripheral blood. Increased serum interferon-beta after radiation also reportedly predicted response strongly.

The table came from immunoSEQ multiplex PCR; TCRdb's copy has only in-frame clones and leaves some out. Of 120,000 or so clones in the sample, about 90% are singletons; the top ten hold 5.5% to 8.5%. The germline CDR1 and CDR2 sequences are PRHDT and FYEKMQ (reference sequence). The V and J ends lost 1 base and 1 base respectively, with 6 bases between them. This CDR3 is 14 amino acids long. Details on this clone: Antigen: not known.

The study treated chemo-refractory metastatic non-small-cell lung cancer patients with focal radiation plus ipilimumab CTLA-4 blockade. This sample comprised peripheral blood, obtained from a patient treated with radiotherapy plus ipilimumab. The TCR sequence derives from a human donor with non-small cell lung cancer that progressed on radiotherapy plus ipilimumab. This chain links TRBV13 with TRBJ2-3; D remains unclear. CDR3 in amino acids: CASSLEGRTDTQYF. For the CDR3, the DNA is TGTGCCAGCAGCTTAGAGGGTCGCACAGATACGCAGTATTTT.